Sequencing of this TCR beta chain was carried out in a study of Ad26.COV2.S vaccination and SARS-CoV-2 variants. The CDR3 runs to 15 residues. Trimming removed 5 bases from V and 0 bases from J, with 11 bases in between. From germline, CDR1 is SGHTA and CDR2 FQGTGA. Clones were sequenced by immunoSEQ multiplex PCR, and TCRdb holds only the in-frame ones, with some missing. The sample contains 180,000 or so clones, 87% of which appear only once. Sequencing was performed on peripheral blood, taken after recovery from COVID-19. This receptor was taken from a human donor who had recovered from COVID-19. This chain connects TRBV7-3 to TRBJ2-1; tentative D call: TRBD2 (5 bases). CDR3 sequence reads: CASSGSVSSYNEQFF. The DNA of the CDR3 is TGTGCCAGCAGCGGTAGCGTTAGCTCCTACAATGAGCAGTTCTTC.